This T cell receptor (beta chain) was identified during a study of Graves' ophthalmopathy and Graves' hyperthyroidism. CDR1 and CDR2 from the germline V gene are SNHLY and FYNNEI. Trimming left V 2 bases short and J 7 bases short, with 8 bases between. This CDR3 has 12 residues. Moderate-to-severe activity, CAS ≥3, NOSPECS ≥4 and a duration under 3 months were seen in donors with ophthalmopathy. This clonotype was detected ten times or more. Amplifying from RNA transcripts, the study obtained TCR beta CDR3 regions. An initial RT-PCR round employing HTBI primers preceded a second-round multiplex PCR. TCRdb fed the multiplex PCR reads into MiXCR, producing one record per CDR3 protein. This table has approximately 500,000 distinct CDR3 sequences, approximately 14% appearing once.

The chain carries TRBV2 and TRBJ1-2, with D possibly TRBD1 on 5 matching bases. Sequencing was performed on blood. The origin of this receptor is a young woman with Graves' ophthalmopathy. The CDR3 bases are TGTGCCAGCAGTGAAACGGGGGTTGGCTACACCTTC. This codes for CASSETGVGYTF.